The T cell receptor (beta chain) described here comes from a study of cytomegalovirus exposure and HLA in healthy donors. Study-wide results and caveats: Presence/absence analyses supposed approximately even sequencing depth among donors.

Primers: 60 Vbeta forward and 13 Jbeta reverse. TCRdb's table, derived via immunoSEQ multiplex PCR, lists solely in-frame clones and lacks some. The sample yields 90,000 to 130,000 clones, around 80% seen once. The table lists this clone with a few counts. Its antigen is unidentified. The germline CDR1 and CDR2 sequences are MNHEY and SMNVEV (reference sequence). V was pared by 0 bases and J by 5 bases, with 10 bases between. The CDR3 has 14 amino acids. The sequencing sample was made of PBMCs. The receptor comes from a man under 40 in good health and CMV-seropositive. The chain has TRBV27 and TRBJ1-1; D gene unclear. The CDR3 sequence is CASSLSRVVTEAFF. The CDR3 DNA follows: TGTGCCAGCAGTTTATCCCGTGTCGTTACTGAAGCTTTCTTT.